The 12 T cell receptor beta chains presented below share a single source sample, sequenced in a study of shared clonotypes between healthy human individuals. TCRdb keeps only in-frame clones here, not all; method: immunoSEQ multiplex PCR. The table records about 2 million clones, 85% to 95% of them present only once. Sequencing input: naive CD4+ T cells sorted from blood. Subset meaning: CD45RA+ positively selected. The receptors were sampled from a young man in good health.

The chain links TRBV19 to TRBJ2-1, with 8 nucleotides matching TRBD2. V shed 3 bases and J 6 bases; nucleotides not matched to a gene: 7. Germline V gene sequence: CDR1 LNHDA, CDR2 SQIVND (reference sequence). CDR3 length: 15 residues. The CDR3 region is CASSIPGLVGNEQFF. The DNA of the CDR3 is TGTGCCAGTAGTATCCCGGGACTAGTCGGCAATGAGCAGTTCTTC.

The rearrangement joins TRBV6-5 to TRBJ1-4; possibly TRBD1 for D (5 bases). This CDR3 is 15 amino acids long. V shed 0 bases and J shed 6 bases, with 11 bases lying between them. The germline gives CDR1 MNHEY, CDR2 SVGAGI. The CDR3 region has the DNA TGTGCCAGCAGTTACTCCGGGACGGACTATGAAAAACTGTTTTTT. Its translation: CASSYSGTDYEKLFF.

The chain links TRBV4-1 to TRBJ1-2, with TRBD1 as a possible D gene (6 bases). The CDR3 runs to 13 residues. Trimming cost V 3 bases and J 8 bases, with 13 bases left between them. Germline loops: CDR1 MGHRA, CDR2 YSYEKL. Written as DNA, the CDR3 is TGCGCCAGCAGCCACCCTTCGGGGGGCGGCTACACCTTC. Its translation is CASSHPSGGGYTF.

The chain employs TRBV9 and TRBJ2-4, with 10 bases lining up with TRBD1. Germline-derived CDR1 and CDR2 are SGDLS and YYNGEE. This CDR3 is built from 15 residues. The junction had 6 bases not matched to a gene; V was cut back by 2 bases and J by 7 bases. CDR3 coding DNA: TGTGCCAGCAGCGTTTCGCCGGGACAGGGGAACATTCAGTACTTC. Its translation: CASSVSPGQGNIQYF.

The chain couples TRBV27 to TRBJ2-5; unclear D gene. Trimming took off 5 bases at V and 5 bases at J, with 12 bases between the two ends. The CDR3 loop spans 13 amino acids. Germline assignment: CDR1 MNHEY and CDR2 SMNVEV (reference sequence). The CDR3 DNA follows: TGTGCCAGCAGTCCGCAAAGGTGGGAGACCCAGTACTTC. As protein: CASSPQRWETQYF.

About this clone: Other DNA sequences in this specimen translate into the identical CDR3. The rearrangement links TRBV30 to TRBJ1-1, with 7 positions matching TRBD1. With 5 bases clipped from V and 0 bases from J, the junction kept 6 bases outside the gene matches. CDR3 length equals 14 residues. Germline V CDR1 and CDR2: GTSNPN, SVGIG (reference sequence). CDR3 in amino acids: CAWSGQAMNTEAFF. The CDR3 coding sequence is TGTGCCTGGTCCGGACAGGCCATGAACACTGAAGCTTTCTTT.

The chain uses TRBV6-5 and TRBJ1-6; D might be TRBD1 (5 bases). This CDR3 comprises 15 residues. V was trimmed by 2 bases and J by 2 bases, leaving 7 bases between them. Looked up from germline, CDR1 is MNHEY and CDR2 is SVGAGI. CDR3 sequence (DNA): TGTGCCAGCAGTTACCAGGGAACCTATAATTCACCCCTCCACTTT. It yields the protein CASSYQGTYNSPLHF.

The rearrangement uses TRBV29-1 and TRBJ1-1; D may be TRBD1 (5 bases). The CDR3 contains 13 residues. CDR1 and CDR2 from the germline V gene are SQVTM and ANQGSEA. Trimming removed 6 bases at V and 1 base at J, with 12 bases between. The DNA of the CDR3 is TGCAGCGTGGATAAAACAGGGAACACTGAAGCTTTCTTT. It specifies CSVDKTGNTEAFF. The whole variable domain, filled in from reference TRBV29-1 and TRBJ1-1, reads SAVISQKPSRDICQRGTSLTIQCQVDSQVTMMFWYRQQPGQSLTLIATANQGSEATYESGFVIDKFPISRPNLTFSTLTVSNMSPEDSSIYLCSVDKTGNTEAFFGQGTRLTVV.

The DNA for the CDR3 is TGTGCCAGCAGTGAAAGGAACAGGCAAGCATCCGGGGAGCTGTTTTTT. This encodes CASSERNRQASGELFF. The chain employs TRBV6-1 and TRBJ2-2, with a possible D match to TRBD1 (5 bases). The length of the CDR3 is 16 residues. Trimming removed 2 bases from V and 6 bases from J, with 16 bases in between. The germline CDR1 and CDR2 sequences are MNHNS and SASEGT.

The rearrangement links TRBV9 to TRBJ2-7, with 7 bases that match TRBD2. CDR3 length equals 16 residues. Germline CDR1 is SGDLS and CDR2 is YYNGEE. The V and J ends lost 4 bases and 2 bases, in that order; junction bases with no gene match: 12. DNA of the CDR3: TGTGCCAGCAGCCCTCCTGGCGGGAGTGGTGCCTACGAGCAGTACTTC. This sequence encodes CASSPPGGSGAYEQYF.

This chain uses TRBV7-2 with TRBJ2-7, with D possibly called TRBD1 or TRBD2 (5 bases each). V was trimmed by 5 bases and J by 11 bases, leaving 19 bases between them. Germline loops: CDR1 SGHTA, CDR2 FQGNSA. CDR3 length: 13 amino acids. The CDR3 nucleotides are TGTGCCAGCAGCCGGAGTCCGGGACCGACAGAGTACTTC. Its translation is CASSRSPGPTEYF.

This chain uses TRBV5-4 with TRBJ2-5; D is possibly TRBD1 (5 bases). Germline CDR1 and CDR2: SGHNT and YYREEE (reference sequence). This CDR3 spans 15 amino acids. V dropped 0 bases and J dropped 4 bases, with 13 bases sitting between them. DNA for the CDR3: TGTGCCAGCAGCTTGGCGCAGGGTGGGCGAGAGACCCAGTACTTC. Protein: CASSLAQGGRETQYF.